One and the same sample provided the 23 T cell receptor beta chains below, sequenced in a study of persistence of HIV-infected CD4 T cells. The libraries were made with immunoSEQ version 4 in survey mode. Sequencing was performed with immunoSEQ multiplex PCR; in TCRdb, only in-frame clones are kept and a portion is missing. Of more than 15,000 clones listed, 75% to 85% are singletons. Antigen specificity for these receptors is unknown. The stimulus was lysate of CMV-infected fibroblasts, roughly 9.2 ug/mL. Responding CD4+ T cells were sorted by upregulation of both CD40 ligand and CD69. The sample here was CD4+ T cells sorted from PBMCs after roughly 18-hour stimulation, taken from a patient who received antiretroviral therapy. The receptors were gathered from an adult man with HIV who was CMV-seropositive.

The table lists this clone with a count of one. The chain couples TRBV19 to TRBJ1-4, with 9 bases fitting TRBD1. The CDR3 totals 15 residues. In germline, CDR1 is LNHDA, CDR2 SQIVND (reference sequence). Losses at the gene ends were 8 bases for V and 3 bases for J; bases not matched to a gene: 7. The CDR3 loop reads CASHTGGTANEKLFF. CDR3 in DNA: TGTGCCAGTCATACAGGGGGCACGGCTAATGAAAAACTGTTTTTT. The full variable domain, its missing parts supplied by reference TRBV19 and TRBJ1-4, is DGGITQSPKYLFRKEGQNVTLSCEQNLNHDAMYWYRQDPGQGLRLIYYSQIVNDFQKGDIAEGYSVSREKKESFPLTVTSAQKNPTAFYLCASHTGGTANEKLFFGSGTQLSVL.

The chain joins TRBV7-2 to TRBJ1-6; unclear D gene. CDR1 SGHTA and CDR2 FQGNSA come from the germline V gene. CDR3 length equals 14 residues. V shed 3 bases and J shed 7 bases, with 10 bases lying between them. CDR3 protein: CASSLRERNSPLHF. The CDR3 nucleotides are TGTGCCAGCAGCTTGCGGGAGAGAAATTCACCCCTCCACTTT.

V usage is TRBV6-5 and J usage is TRBJ2-7; maybe TRBD2 (7 bases). There are 14 residues in the CDR3. The V end was cut by 5 bases, the J end by 1 base, with 12 bases between. Germline V lookup: CDR1 MNHEY, CDR2 SVGAGI. CDR3 sequence reads: CASSRGGRSYEQYF. For the CDR3, the DNA is TGTGCCAGCAGTCGCGGGGGCCGTTCCTACGAGCAGTACTTC.

This chain joins TRBV28 and TRBJ1-2, with TRBD1 matching over 10 bases. V gave up 1 base and J gave up 6 bases; unmatched junction bases: 8. The V gene's germline CDR1 is MDHEN and CDR2 SYDVKM. The CDR3 has 16 residues. The CDR3 DNA sequence: TGTGCCAGCAGTTTATCCGAGGGGGACAGGGGTAATGGCTACACCTTC. Its translation: CASSLSEGDRGNGYTF.

This rearrangement joins TRBV12-3 or TRBV12-4 to TRBJ1-2; D is undetermined. V was clipped by 2 bases and J by 8 bases, with 12 bases between them. The CDR3 runs 13 residues. The CDR3 nucleotides are TGTGCCAGCAGTTTACGGCGGCTAGGGGGCTACACCTTC. Its translation is CASSLRRLGGYTF.

This rearrangement joins TRBV12-3 or TRBV12-4 to TRBJ1-1, with D possibly being TRBD1 (6 bases). Trimming cost V 3 bases and J 7 bases, with 6 bases left between them. The CDR3 extends over 11 amino acids. The CDR3 protein is CASSLTGEAFF. The CDR3 DNA follows: TGTGCCAGCAGTTTGACAGGTGAAGCTTTCTTT.

The rearrangement uses TRBV24-1 and TRBJ2-3, with unresolved D. The CDR3 spans 14 residues. Germline-derived CDR1 and CDR2 are KGHDR and SFDVKD. The V end was cut by 3 bases, the J end by 5 bases, with 11 bases between. Written as DNA, the CDR3 is TGTGCCACCAGTGATACGAGGTTTAGAGATACGCAGTATTTT. It yields the protein CATSDTRFRDTQYF.

The chain joins TRBV12-3 or TRBV12-4 to TRBJ2-3, with no clear D. Trimming shortened V by 6 bases and J by 6 bases, and 13 bases separated the two germline ends. The CDR3 is 13 residues long. CDR3 protein: CASSSATQDTQYF. In DNA form, the CDR3 reads TGTGCCAGCAGCTCCGCCACGCAGGATACGCAGTATTTT.

This rearrangement joins TRBV7-9 to TRBJ2-2; no definite D call. CDR1 is SEHNR and CDR2 is FQNEAQ in the germline V gene (reference sequence). Trimming removed 8 bases from V and 2 bases from J, with 9 bases in between. The CDR3 extends over 13 amino acids. The CDR3: CASGTRNTGELFF. The CDR3 bases are TGTGCCAGCGGAACGAGAAACACCGGGGAGCTGTTTTTT. Variable domain in full (rest from reference TRBV7-9 and TRBJ2-2): DTGVSQNPRHKITKRGQNVTFRCDPISEHNRLYWYRQTLGQGPEFLTYFQNEAQLEKSRLLSDRFSAERPKGSFSTLEIQRTEQGDSAMYLCASGTRNTGELFFGEGSRLTVL.

The rearrangement joins TRBV6-4 to TRBJ1-3; D is unresolved. CDR1 and CDR2 from the germline V gene are MRHNA and SNTAGT. Trimming took 2 bases from V and 4 from J, leaving 6 bases between them. CDR3 size: 13 residues. CDR3 sequence reads: CASSDQPGNTIYF. CDR3 DNA sequence: TGTGCCAGCAGTGACCAGCCCGGAAACACCATATATTTT.

This clone appeared a single time. This chain uses TRBV7-9 with TRBJ1-2, with D possibly matching TRBD1 (5 bases). The germline V and J ends were trimmed by 1 base and 6 bases, with 9 bases remaining between them. The CDR3 length is 13 residues. Germline V gene lookup returns CDR1 SEHNR and CDR2 FQNEAQ (reference sequence). The DNA for the CDR3 is TGTGCCAGCAGCTTAGAGACAGTTAATGGCTACACCTTC. Encoded protein: CASSLETVNGYTF. Using reference TRBV7-9 and TRBJ1-2 for the parts outside the CDR3, the full variable domain is DTGVSQNPRHKITKRGQNVTFRCDPISEHNRLYWYRQTLGQGPEFLTYFQNEAQLEKSRLLSDRFSAERPKGSFSTLEIQRTEQGDSAMYLCASSLETVNGYTFGSGTRLTVV.

The chain carries TRBV7-9 and TRBJ1-4; 9 bases are shared with TRBD1. After removal of 5 bases from V and 7 bases from J, the junction contained 5 bases not matched to a gene. CDR3 length: 14 residues. CDR1 SEHNR and CDR2 FQNEAQ come from the germline V gene (reference sequence). CDR3 sequence: CASSAGQGSEKLFF. The DNA for the CDR3 is TGTGCCAGCAGCGCCGGACAGGGGAGTGAAAAACTGTTTTTT.

J is TRBJ2-1 and V is TRBV27; a weak D match, TRBD1 (6 bases). There are 17 residues in the CDR3. The V gene lost 2 bases and the J gene lost 7 bases, with 21 bases spanning the gap. Germline loops: CDR1 MNHEY, CDR2 SMNVEV (reference sequence). Here the CDR3 DNA reads TGTGCCAGCAGTTTAGAATCAGGGGCTACCCCTGGTAATGAGCAGTTCTTC. As protein: CASSLESGATPGNEQFF.

This clone was seen only once. The gene calls are TRBV5-1 and TRBJ2-3; 7 bases are shared with TRBD2. This CDR3 contains 16 residues. J was trimmed by 4 bases and V by 0 bases; bases with no gene match: 8. Looked up from germline, CDR1 is SGHRS and CDR2 is YFSETQ. The CDR3 DNA is TGCGCCAGCAGCTTGGATGGTATAGCGGGCGCAGATACGCAGTATTTT. Encoded protein: CASSLDGIAGADTQYF. Drawing the rest from reference TRBV5-1 and TRBJ2-3, the complete variable domain is KAGVTQTPRYLIKTRGQQVTLSCSPISGHRSVSWYQQTPGQGLQFLFEYFSETQRNKGNFPGRFSGRQFSNSRSEMNVSTLELGDSALYLCASSLDGIAGADTQYFGPGTRLTVL.

Worth noting for this clone: At one end, the junction sequence differs from germline, possibly due to a read error. The chain links TRBV9 to TRBJ2-7, with D hard to call. The CDR3 is 15 amino acids. Germline CDR1 reads SGDLS; CDR2 reads YYNGEE. DNA of the CDR3: TGTGCCAGCAGCGTAGGTCCCAGTGGGTCCTTCGAGCAGTACTTC. This encodes CASSVGPSGSFEQYF. The full variable domain, rest sourced from reference TRBV9 and TRBJ2-7, is DSGVTQTPKHLITATGQRVTLRCSPRSGDLSVYWYQQSLDQGLQFLIQYYNGEERAKGNILERFSAQQFPDLHSELNLSSLELGDSALYFCASSVGPSGSFEQYFGPGTRLTVT.

The chain couples TRBV19 to TRBJ2-4; D perhaps matches TRBD2 (5 bases). The CDR3 is made up of 18 amino acids. Germline V gives CDR1 LNHDA, CDR2 SQIVND (reference sequence). The V end was cut by 2 bases, the J end by 4 bases, with 21 bases between. The CDR3 coding sequence is TGTGCCAGTAGTATATACCCACGGGATACTTCAGCGAAAAACATTCAGTACTTC. Translating gives CASSIYPRDTSAKNIQYF.

The V gene is TRBV10-2, the J gene TRBJ2-4; D is uncertain. The V end lost 4 bases, the J end lost 0 bases, and 10 bases lay between the germline ends. CDR3 length equals 15 residues. The V gene's germline CDR1 is WSHSY and CDR2 SAAADI. CDR3 protein: CASSAPHLAKNIQYF. The CDR3 DNA reads as TGCGCCAGCAGTGCCCCTCACCTAGCCAAAAACATTCAGTACTTC.

The gene calls are TRBV6-5 and TRBJ1-2; 9 bases are shared with TRBD1. The V gene end was trimmed by 6 bases and the J gene end by 2 bases; junction bases not matched to a gene: 7. CDR1 and CDR2 (germline): MNHEY, SVGAGI. This CDR3 spans 15 amino acids. The CDR3 DNA reads TGTGCCAGCAGCTCCCCGGGACAGGGCAACTATGGCTACACCTTC. Translating it yields CASSSPGQGNYGYTF.

V gene TRBV5-1 combines with J gene TRBJ1-1; D unclear. The CDR3 consists of 14 residues. V lost 1 base and J 4 bases, leaving 11 bases between the germline ends. From germline, CDR1 is SGHRS and CDR2 YFSETQ. The CDR3: CASSLSTLVTEAFF. The CDR3 DNA sequence: TGCGCCAGCAGCTTGAGCACCCTGGTCACTGAAGCTTTCTTT.

Comments on this clone: Other DNA sequences in the same sample also yield this CDR3. The chain combines TRBV18 with TRBJ1-1, with 7 bases identical to TRBD1. Per the germline V gene, CDR1 is KGHSH and CDR2 is LQKENI. CDR3 size: 14 residues. V lost 3 bases to trimming and J lost 1 base; unmatched junction nucleotides: 2. The CDR3 bases are TGTGCCAGCTCACCGGACAGGAAGAACACTGAAGCTTTCTTT. This translates into CASSPDRKNTEAFF.

This chain uses TRBV28 with TRBJ1-5; D ambiguous. The V and J ends lost 6 bases and 0 bases respectively, with 12 bases between them. The CDR3 spans 15 residues. CDR1 and CDR2 from the germline V gene are MDHEN and SYDVKM. The CDR3 coding sequence is TGTGCCAGCAGGGAATATCAGAATAGCAATCAGCCCCAGCATTTT. It encodes CASREYQNSNQPQHF.

This chain connects TRBV9 to TRBJ2-6; D perhaps matches TRBD1 (5 bases). This CDR3 has 17 residues. V was shortened by 3 bases and J by 0 bases, with 13 bases between the two germline ends. Per the germline V gene, CDR1 is SGDLS and CDR2 is YYNGEE. The CDR3: CASSAYDSVSGANVLTF. The CDR3 DNA reads TGTGCCAGCAGCGCCTATGACAGCGTCTCTGGGGCCAACGTCCTGACTTTC.

V is TRBV5-4 and J is TRBJ2-6; D remains ambiguous. Germline-derived CDR1 and CDR2 are SGHNT and YYREEE (reference sequence). Trimming took 7 bases from V and 2 from J, leaving 7 bases between them. The CDR3 loop spans 13 amino acids. The CDR3 sequence is CASDSTGANVLTF. CDR3 in DNA: TGTGCCAGCGACTCGACTGGGGCCAACGTCCTGACTTTC.